These T cell receptor beta chains were read from a single sample in a study of identical twins. TCRdb independently ran MiXCR on the 5' RACE reads; one entry per CDR3 protein. The data contain 500,000 or so distinct CDR3 sequences, more than 13% of them seen just once; the ten biggest clones take up around 0.98%. The data also belong to a second study, concerning yellow fever vaccine responses in identical twins.

The sequencing input was CD4+ T cells sorted from blood. These receptors were obtained from a young woman in good health. Both conserved end residues are part of each CDR3. A clone size is listed for some rows: how often the clone was seen (once, few, many), or a class if it is expanded.

abundance,v_gene,j_gene,CDR3aa
few,TRBV5-5,TRBJ2-2,CASSTAGGRNTGELFF
few,TRBV4-3,TRBJ2-1,CASSKRSGVNEQFF
NA,TRBV7-7,TRBJ2-1,CASSLGRGVYNEQFF
few,TRBV7-7,TRBJ2-7,CASSSTREGEQYF
few,TRBV12-3/TRBV12-4,TRBJ2-6,CASRLGQGSSGANVLTF
NA,TRBV19,TRBJ2-5,CASSPQGWETQYF
few,TRBV7-6,TRBJ2-3,CASSSVLADSTDTQYF
few,TRBV4-3,TRBJ2-7,CASSQEEKGQGAYEQYF
few,TRBV7-2,TRBJ2-2,CASSLRALGGTGELFF
few,TRBV7-2,TRBJ2-1,CASSFKSDNEQFF
many,TRBV12-3/TRBV12-4,TRBJ1-2,CASSLGNNYGYTF
few,TRBV20-1,TRBJ2-1,CSAGVFREYNEQFF
NA,TRBV5-1,TRBJ1-1,CASSYEGIDLDTEAFF
few,TRBV6-1,TRBJ2-1,CASTFTRGLRVDEQFF
NA,TRBV2,TRBJ1-5,CASSEPGVPSNQPQHF
NA,TRBV5-5,TRBJ1-5,CASSLLGGDSNQPQHF
few,TRBV5-1,TRBJ2-2,CASSGDGTSSTGELFF
NA,TRBV6-5,TRBJ2-7,CASKGWDYEQYF
NA,TRBV29-1,TRBJ2-3,CSVGAGVIGDTQYF
NA,TRBV27,TRBJ2-7,CASTYRWRGPWEQYF
NA,TRBV28,TRBJ2-2,CASSLSSIGELFF
few,TRBV12-3/TRBV12-4,TRBJ2-1,CASSLGGQTYNEQFF
many,TRBV7-9,TRBJ1-6,CASSGPKGNSPLHF
few,TRBV5-5,TRBJ2-2,CASSWTGVGGELFF
few,TRBV2,TRBJ2-6,CASIPDRAGANVLTF
few,TRBV7-2,TRBJ2-7,CASSFVSSYEQYF
many,TRBV12-3/TRBV12-4,TRBJ2-1,CASRTTGSSYNEQFF
many,TRBV25-1,TRBJ2-3,CASSRDTVGTDTQYF
few,TRBV18,TRBJ2-7,CASSPGRGEQYF